A selection of T cell receptor beta chains follows, all from one sample in a study of blood T cell repertoires in COVID-19. Measured with immunoSEQ multiplex PCR; TCRdb has only the in-frame clones, and not every one. The sample shows roughly 280,000 clones, more than 85% of them seen only once. The sample comprised peripheral blood. Source of these receptors: a woman in her sixties with COVID-19, enrolled during active disease. The CDR3 runs from the conserved cysteine through the conserved F or W. The D gene is left open where the match is weak. Clone size is shown for a subset of rows, as once, few, many or a class of expanded clone.

cdr3_aa cdr3_nt d_call clone_size j_call v_call
CASSLSPLLNTGELFF TGTGCCAGCAGTTTGAGTCCTTTACTTAACACCGGGGAGCTGTTTTTT . few TRBJ2-2 TRBV28
CASSLGRGFEQFF TGCGCCAGCAGCTTGGGCAGGGGTTTTGAGCAGTTCTTC . . TRBJ2-1 TRBV5-1
CSAVTDYEQYF TGCAGCGCTGTAACAGATTACGAGCAGTACTTC . . TRBJ2-7 TRBV29-1
CAWTRGGGDSPLHF TGTGCCTGGACCCGGGGAGGGGGAGATTCACCCCTCCACTTT . . TRBJ1-6 TRBV30
CASSSWTSGSADTQYF TGTGCCAGCAGCAGTTGGACTAGCGGGAGTGCAGATACGCAGTATTTT TRBD2 . TRBJ2-3 TRBV3-1/TRBV3-2
CAWRRTGELFF TGTGCCTGGAGGCGAACCGGGGAGCTGTTTTTT . . TRBJ2-2 TRBV30
CASSSALTSGRMSTDTQYF TGCGCCAGCAGCTCCGCTCTGACTAGCGGGAGAATGAGCACAGATACGCAGTATTTT TRBD2 once TRBJ2-3 TRBV5-1
CASSHGTAGGSYNEQFF TGTGCCAGCAGCCATGGGACGGCGGGAGGTTCCTACAATGAGCAGTTCTTC TRBD2 . TRBJ2-1 TRBV4-2
CASSLAPQGPNEKLFF TGCGCCAGCAGCTTGGCCCCACAGGGACCTAATGAAAAACTGTTTTTT . . TRBJ1-4 TRBV5-1
CASSYRGQGHNSPLHF TGTGCCAGCAGCTACAGGGGACAGGGTCATAATTCACCCCTCCACTTT TRBD1 . TRBJ1-6 TRBV7-3
CASSLTGTSTDTQYF TGTGCCAGCAGCTTAACTGGGACTAGCACAGATACGCAGTATTTT . . TRBJ2-3 TRBV7-2
CASSTSDRPTVNEQFF TGCGCCAGCAGCACATCGGACAGGCCGACCGTTAATGAGCAGTTCTTC TRBD1 . TRBJ2-1 TRBV5-1
CASTQGGQAHEQYF TGTGCCAGCACCCAAGGGGGACAGGCTCACGAGCAGTACTTC TRBD1 once TRBJ2-7 TRBV28
CASRPGQGDDEQYF TGTGCCAGTAGGCCGGGACAGGGGGACGACGAGCAGTACTTC TRBD1 . TRBJ2-7 TRBV19
CATSEGQGNQPQHF TGTGCCACCAGTGAGGGACAGGGGAATCAGCCCCAGCATTTT TRBD1 . TRBJ1-5 TRBV24-1
CASSHRWTGVEYNEQFF TGTGCCAGCAGCCATCGCTGGACAGGGGTCGAGTACAATGAGCAGTTCTTC TRBD1 . TRBJ2-1 TRBV7-2
CASSMTGGNNEKLFF TGTGCCAGCAGTATGACAGGGGGCAATAATGAAAAACTGTTTTTT TRBD1 . TRBJ1-4 TRBV7-9
CASSTTRDRAGNEQFF TGTGCCAGTAGTACAACCCGGGACAGGGCCGGCAATGAGCAGTTCTTC TRBD1 . TRBJ2-1 TRBV19
CASSPQGGSSPLHF TGTGCCAGCTCACCACAGGGGGGGAGTTCACCCCTCCACTTT . . TRBJ1-6 TRBV18
CASSGLAGWDEQYF TGTGCCAGCAGTGGCCTAGCGGGGTGGGACGAGCAGTACTTC TRBD2 . TRBJ2-7 TRBV2
CASSLVPGQGNQPQHF TGCGCCAGCAGCTTGGTGCCGGGACAGGGGAATCAGCCCCAGCATTTT TRBD1 many TRBJ1-5 TRBV5-1
CASSYSSVAETQYF TGTGCCAGCAGTTACTCGTCTGTAGCGGAGACCCAGTACTTC . . TRBJ2-5 TRBV6-6
CASSPVGQAATGNSPLHF TGTGCCAGCTCACCAGTGGGACAGGCTGCTACCGGGAATTCACCCCTCCACTTT TRBD1 . TRBJ1-6 TRBV18
CASKWRGSTDTQYF TGTGCCAGTAAATGGCGGGGGAGCACAGATACGCAGTATTTT TRBD2 . TRBJ2-3 TRBV19
CASSSHDSPLHF TGTGCCAGCAGCTCCCATGATTCACCCCTCCACTTT . . TRBJ1-6 TRBV11-2
CASTQTSGSPEQFF TGCGCCAGCACCCAGACTAGCGGGAGCCCTGAGCAGTTCTTC TRBD2 . TRBJ2-1 TRBV5-1
CASRSRQGSGGELFF TGTGCCAGCAGGTCTCGACAGGGTAGTGGCGGGGAGCTGTTTTTT TRBD1 . TRBJ2-2 TRBV6-5
CARQATNYGYTF TGCGCCAGACAGGCTACTAACTATGGCTACACCTTC . few TRBJ1-2 TRBV23-1
CASKQGGGTEAFF TGTGCCAGCAAACAGGGGGGAGGAACTGAAGCTTTCTTT TRBD1 . TRBJ1-1 TRBV12-3/TRBV12-4
CASSLAGVEQFF TGTGCCAGCAGCTTAGCGGGAGTTGAGCAGTTCTTC . . TRBJ2-1 TRBV7-2
CAWRPTASYEQYF TGTGCCTGGAGGCCGACAGCCTCCTACGAGCAGTACTTC . . TRBJ2-7 TRBV30
CAWGRGDYSGNTIYF TGTGCCTGGGGCCGGGGAGACTACTCTGGAAACACCATATATTTT . . TRBJ1-3 TRBV30
CASREPSYTF TGTGCCAGCAGAGAGCCGAGCTACACCTTC . . TRBJ1-2 TRBV6-4
CASSFGVAGPLYEQYF TGTGCCAGCAGCTTTGGTGTAGCGGGACCACTCTACGAGCAGTACTTC TRBD2 . TRBJ2-7 TRBV13
CASSPTGGRGEKLFF TGTGCCAGCAGTCCCACGGGGGGCAGGGGTGAAAAACTGTTTTTT . . TRBJ1-4 TRBV6-5
CASSPQGGRYNEQFF TGTGCCAGCAGCCCCCAAGGAGGGAGGTACAATGAGCAGTTCTTC . . TRBJ2-1 TRBV7-8
CASSAYTDTQYF TGTGCCAGCAGCGCCTACACAGATACGCAGTATTTT . . TRBJ2-3 TRBV7-6
CASSQEQDSSYNEQFF TGCGCCAGCAGCCAAGAACAGGACAGCTCCTACAATGAGCAGTTCTTC . . TRBJ2-1 TRBV4-3
CASSLPRGEQYF TGTGCCAGCAGCCTCCCCAGGGGCGAGCAGTACTTC . . TRBJ2-7 TRBV7-8
CASSSGRINQPQHF TGTGCCAGCAGCTCAGGCCGCATCAATCAGCCCCAGCATTTT . . TRBJ1-5 TRBV6-5
CASSSTGGRDQPQHF TGTGCCAGTAGTTCCACAGGGGGTCGAGATCAGCCCCAGCATTTT TRBD1 . TRBJ1-5 TRBV19
CASSLGGNYGYTF TGCGCCAGCAGCTTGGGAGGGAACTATGGCTACACCTTC . . TRBJ1-2 TRBV5-1
CASSREGERPTEAFF TGTGCCAGCAGCAGAGAGGGGGAGCGACCCACTGAAGCTTTCTTT . . TRBJ1-1 TRBV9
CSARPGGEAFF TGCAGTGCTCGACCGGGGGGGGAAGCTTTCTTT . few TRBJ1-1 TRBV20-1
CAWSEGGYGYTF TGTGCCTGGAGTGAGGGAGGGTATGGCTACACCTTC . . TRBJ1-2 TRBV30
CSVAGTGYAEQYF TGCAGCGTTGCTGGGACAGGGTATGCCGAGCAGTACTTC TRBD1 once TRBJ2-7 TRBV29-1
CASSLAVIGYNEQFF TGCGCCAGCAGCTTAGCGGTAATAGGATACAATGAGCAGTTCTTC . . TRBJ2-1 TRBV5-1
CSVWGQSNEKLFF TGCAGCGTTTGGGGGCAATCTAATGAAAAACTGTTTTTT . few TRBJ1-4 TRBV29-1
CASSPVAGESYEQYF TGTGCCAGCAGTCCCGTAGCGGGAGAATCCTACGAGCAGTACTTC TRBD2 once TRBJ2-7 TRBV6-5
CASSGINRADTEAFF TGTGCCAGCAGCGGAATAAACAGGGCAGACACTGAAGCTTTCTTT . once TRBJ1-1 TRBV9